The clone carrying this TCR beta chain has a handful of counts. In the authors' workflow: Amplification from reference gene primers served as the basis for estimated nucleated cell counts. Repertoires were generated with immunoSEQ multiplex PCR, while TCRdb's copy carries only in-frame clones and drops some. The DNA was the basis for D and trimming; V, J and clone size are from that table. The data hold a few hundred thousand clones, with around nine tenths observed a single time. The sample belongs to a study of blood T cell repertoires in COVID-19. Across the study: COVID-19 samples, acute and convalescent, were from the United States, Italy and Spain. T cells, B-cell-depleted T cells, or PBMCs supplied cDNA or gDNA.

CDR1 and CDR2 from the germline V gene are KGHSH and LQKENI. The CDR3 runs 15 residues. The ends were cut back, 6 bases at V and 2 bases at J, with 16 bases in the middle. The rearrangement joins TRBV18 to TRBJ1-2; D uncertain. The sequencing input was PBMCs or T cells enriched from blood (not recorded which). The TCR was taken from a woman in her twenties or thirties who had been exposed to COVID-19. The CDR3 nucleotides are TGTGCCAGCTCCCCAAATCGGGATTGGAACTATGGCTACACCTTC. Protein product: CASSPNRDWNYGYTF.